One and the same sample provided the 9 T cell receptor beta chains below, sequenced in a study of early T cells in non-severe SARS-CoV-2 infection. TCRdb re-called the 5' RACE reads with MiXCR, one entry per CDR3 protein. The profile shows about 80,000 distinct CDR3 sequences, about 12% of them singletons. The sample here was whole blood, taken at baseline. The receptors derive from an adult who was a healthcare worker with PCR-confirmed SARS-CoV-2 infection or an uninfected control (not recorded which). The donor label of this sample is uncertain.

At least ten counts were recorded for this clonotype. The chain joins TRBV7-2 to TRBJ2-3; the match to TRBD1 covers 8 bases. This CDR3 is built from 14 residues. Germline trimming cut 5 bases from V and 2 bases from J; bases unmatched to any gene: 3. Germline CDR1 reads SGHTA; CDR2 reads FQGNSA. The CDR3, as DNA: TGTGCCAGCAGCCCCCAGGGGGCCACAGATACGCAGTATTTT. Its protein is CASSPQGATDTQYF. Full variable domain (outside the CDR3, taken from reference TRBV7-2 and TRBJ2-3): GAGVSQSPSNKVTEKGKDVELRCDPISGHTALYWYRQSLGQGLEFLIYFQGNSAPDKSGLPSDRFSAERTGGSVSTLTIQRTQQEDSAVYLCASSPQGATDTQYFGPGTRLTVL.

This clonotype has more than one count but fewer than ten. The gene calls are TRBV20-1 and TRBJ1-1; TRBD1 matches 7 bases. This CDR3 has 13 amino acids. Germline lookup yields CDR1 DFQATT and CDR2 SNEGSKA (reference sequence). After removal of 2 bases from V and 5 bases from J, the junction contained 5 bases not matched to a gene. CDR3 sequence: CSARRTGGTEAFF. The CDR3 region has the DNA TGCAGTGCTAGAAGGACAGGCGGGACTGAAGCTTTCTTT.

The chain carries TRBV20-1 and TRBJ2-1, with 7 bases fitting TRBD2. The germline gives CDR1 DFQATT, CDR2 SNEGSKA (reference sequence). V was pared by 3 bases and J by 5 bases, with 7 bases of the junction left unmatched. The CDR3 has 14 residues. CDR3: CSASSAGANNEQFF. CDR3 in DNA: TGCAGTGCTAGTTCTGCGGGAGCTAACAATGAGCAGTTCTTC.

The rearrangement links TRBV20-1 to TRBJ2-3; 10 nucleotides match TRBD2. CDR3 length: 17 amino acids. The V segment lost 0 bases and the J segment 2 bases; nucleotides outside the gene matches: 8. Germline CDR1 and CDR2: DFQATT and SNEGSKA (reference sequence). The CDR3 loop reads CSARDIASGRLTDTQYF. In DNA, the CDR3 is TGCAGTGCTAGAGATATTGCTAGCGGGAGACTCACAGATACGCAGTATTTT.

This clonotype was seen ten or more times. The chain combines TRBV15 with TRBJ2-6, with D perhaps TRBD1 (6 bases). V was trimmed by 5 bases and J by 0 bases, leaving 8 bases between them. The CDR3 runs 15 residues. The germline V gene encodes CDR1 LNHNV and CDR2 YYDKDF (reference sequence). The CDR3: CATSGQSSGANVLTF. The CDR3, as DNA: TGTGCCACCAGCGGACAGAGCTCTGGGGCCAACGTCCTGACTTTC.

This clonotype was counted only a few times. The chain recombines TRBV29-1 with TRBJ2-1; 12 bases align to TRBD2. The CDR3 runs to 16 residues. The V gene's germline CDR1 is SQVTM and CDR2 ANQGSEA. The V gene end was trimmed by 6 bases and the J gene end by 2 bases; junction bases not matched to a gene: 8. In DNA, the CDR3 is TGCAGCGTCGAGACTAGCGGGGGTGGAACCTACAATGAGCAGTTCTTC. This translates into CSVETSGGGTYNEQFF.

CDR3 sequence: CASSSVGTNEQFF. The CDR3 bases are TGTGCCAGCAGCTCAGTAGGGACCAATGAGCAGTTCTTC. The rearrangement links TRBV7-9 to TRBJ2-1; D is tentatively TRBD1 or TRBD2 (5 bases each). V gave up 4 bases and J gave up 6 bases, with 10 bases separating them. The CDR3 is 13 amino acids. Germline V gene data show CDR1 as SEHNR and CDR2 as FQNEAQ (reference sequence).

The rearrangement links TRBV6-5 to TRBJ2-7; 10 positions match TRBD1. This CDR3 has 14 residues. The V segment lost 10 bases and the J segment 1 base; nucleotides outside the gene matches: 7. Per the germline V gene, CDR1 is MNHEY and CDR2 is SVGAGI. The CDR3: CATGGTGVSYEQYF. CDR3 nucleotide sequence: TGTGCCACCGGGGGGACAGGGGTTTCCTACGAGCAGTACTTC.

The rearrangement joins TRBV6-4 to TRBJ2-5; 7 positions match TRBD2. Losses at the gene ends were 2 bases for V and 3 bases for J; bases not matched to a gene: 12. CDR3 length: 17 amino acids. Looked up from germline, CDR1 is MRHNA and CDR2 is SNTAGT. CDR3 sequence reads: CASSDPPQRDYKETQYF. For the CDR3, the DNA is TGTGCCAGCAGTGACCCCCCCCAGCGGGACTACAAAGAGACCCAGTACTTC.